The 20 T cell receptor beta chains reported below all come from one sample, sequenced in a study of tumor-infiltrating lymphocytes in oesophageal squamous cell carcinoma. Each CDR3 protein is one row after TCRdb ran MiXCR on the PCR reads. Counted here are under 20,000 distinct CDR3 sequences, 50% occurring once; the ten biggest clones make up 23%. Sequenced sample: esophageal tumor tissue. Receptors were obtained from a male donor with esophageal squamous cell carcinoma.

This chain joins TRBV14 and TRBJ1-1; D call uncertain. CDR3 length: 13 residues. The germline V gene has CDR1 SGHDN and CDR2 FVKESK. V gave up 0 bases and J gave up 6 bases, with 8 bases separating them. The chain's CDR3 is CASSQEGGSEAFF. CDR3 DNA: TGTGCCAGCAGCCAAGAAGGAGGGTCTGAAGCTTTCTTT.

This chain joins TRBV7-2 and TRBJ1-2, with D maybe TRBD1 (5 bases). V was shortened by 5 bases and J by 10 bases, with 20 bases between the two germline ends. The CDR3 spans 14 residues. Germline-derived CDR1 and CDR2 are SGHTA and FQGNSA. The CDR3 is CASSRQGNLPHYTF. For the CDR3, the DNA is TGTGCCAGCAGCCGTCAGGGCAATTTACCCCACTACACCTTC.

This clonotype was recorded many times. The V gene is TRBV7-8, the J gene TRBJ2-7; D tentatively reads TRBD1 or TRBD2 (5 bases each). This CDR3 spans 15 amino acids. Trimming removed 7 bases from V and 0 bases from J, with 16 bases in between. CDR1 and CDR2 from the germline V gene are SGHVS and FQNEAQ. DNA for the CDR3: TGTGCCAGCACCGGTTTTCAGGGACCCTCCTACGAGCAGTACTTC. This gives the protein CASTGFQGPSYEQYF.

V gene TRBV7-9 combines with J gene TRBJ2-6; 13 bases fit TRBD2. The J call is uncertain, as TRBJ2-7 better fits the DNA end. CDR3 length equals 14 residues. Germline V CDR1 and CDR2: SEHNR, FQNEAQ (reference sequence). The CDR3 coding sequence is TGTGCCAGCAGCCCGCGGACTAGCGGGAGTTGGCAGTACTTC. It specifies CASSPRTSGSWQYF.

A few counts support this clonotype. The chain is built from TRBV6-6 and TRBJ2-5; D is possibly TRBD2 (5 bases). The last part of the DNA fits TRBJ2-1 better; the J call may be wrong. Germline V CDR1 and CDR2: MNHNY, SVGAGI (reference sequence). This CDR3 region has 15 residues. This CDR3 reads CASSYRGLPYNEQFF. The CDR3 coding sequence is TGTGCCAGCAGTTACAGAGGACTCCCATACAATGAGCAGTTCTTC.

This rearrangement joins TRBV2 to TRBJ2-4; 9 bases fit TRBD1. The assigned J gene may be wrong: the sequence end matches TRBJ2-5 better. This CDR3 spans 12 amino acids. Germline CDR1 SNHLY, CDR2 FYNNEI. CDR3 sequence: CASRGQGETQYF. The CDR3 DNA sequence: TGTGCCAGCAGGGGACAGGGAGAGACCCAGTACTTC.

To note about this clonotype: One end of the junction fails to match germline, which may point to a read error. This CDR3 is CASSQINGLTYEQYF. The CDR3 coding sequence is TGTGCCAGCAGTCAGATTAACGGACTGACCTACGAGCAGTACTTT. V and J are TRBV6-6 and TRBJ2-7; TRBD2 is a possible D gene (5 bases). Germline loops: CDR1 MNHNY, CDR2 SVGAGI (reference sequence). The length of the CDR3 is 15 residues.

A note on this clonotype: This likely comes from a read error, as the CDR3 has no conserved phenylalanine or tryptophan at its end. It is unclear where the CDR3 begins or ends on the DNA, so no DNA is shown, and the CDR3 is as TCRdb lists it. The chain links TRBV7-9 to TRBJ2-4; no DNA check was done on the table's D call, TRBD2. The CDR3 numbers 15 amino acids, ends counted. CDR1 is SEHNR, CDR2 FQNEAQ, per germline (reference sequence). The CDR3 is CASSLLANSPLHFGN.

V usage is TRBV7-2 and J usage is TRBJ2-7; 10 bases are a match to TRBD2. CDR3 length equals 13 residues. The germline gives CDR1 SGHTA, CDR2 FQGNSA. The V segment lost 6 bases and the J segment 4 bases; nucleotides outside the gene matches: 3. The DNA for the CDR3 is TGTGCCAGCAGTTCACTAGCGGGATACGAGCAGTACTTC. Translating it yields CASSSLAGYEQYF.

The CDR3 nucleotides are TGTGCCAGCACCAACAGGGGAAAGAGCTCCTACGAGCAGTACTTC. The encoded protein is CASTNRGKSSYEQYF. The V and J genes are TRBV5-4 and TRBJ2-7, with 7 nucleotides matching TRBD1. The CDR3 runs 15 residues. Germline V CDR1 and CDR2: SGHNT, YYREEE (reference sequence). V trimming: 6 bases; J trimming: 0 bases; junction bases outside the gene matches: 9.

The chain is built from TRBV7-6 and TRBJ2-4; weak D call: TRBD1 (6 bases). TRBJ2-1 matches the DNA end more closely, so the J call is doubtful. The CDR3 loop spans 14 amino acids. Germline V lookup: CDR1 SGHVS, CDR2 FNYEAQ. CDR3: CASSLGTAYNEQFF. The CDR3 DNA reads as TGTGCCAGCAGCTTAGGGACAGCGTACAATGAGCAGTTCTTC.

By proportion, this clonotype is medium-sized. The J gene is TRBJ2-7, the V gene TRBV6-1; 8 positions agree with TRBD1. Per the germline V gene, CDR1 is MNHNS and CDR2 is SASEGT. V lost 6 bases to trimming and J lost 0 bases; unmatched junction nucleotides: 7. The CDR3 consists of 15 residues. For the CDR3, the DNA is TGTGCCAGCAGGGACAGGGCCTCCACCTCCTACGAGCAGTACTTC. Protein sequence: CASRDRASTSYEQYF.

Notes on this clonotype: One end of the junction varies from germline; a read error may be responsible. V is TRBV7-6 and J is TRBJ1-5; the D is unclear. The length of the CDR3 is 13 residues. CDR1 and CDR2 from the germline V gene are SGHVS and FNYEAQ. CDR3 region: CASSLWVGQPQHF. The CDR3, as DNA: TGTGCTAGCAGCTTATGGGTGGGTCAGCCCCAGCATTTT. The full variable domain, in which reference TRBV7-6 and TRBJ1-5 provide the parts outside the CDR3, is GAGVSQSPRYKVTKRGQDVALRCDPISGHVSLYWYRQALGQGPEFLTYFNYEAQQDKSGLPNDRFSAERPEGSISTLTIQRTEQRDSAMYRCASSLWVGQPQHFGDGTRLSIL.

To note about this clonotype: Because the CDR3 is missing its conserved closing phenylalanine or tryptophan, this is likely a read error. Because the CDR3's place on the DNA is in doubt, the DNA is left out and the CDR3 is given as listed by TCRdb. CDR3 protein: CASSFGTGNYEQYFGS. This chain uses TRBV28 with TRBJ2-1; TRBD1 reflects the table's D call only, with no check against the DNA. The CDR3 extends over 16 residues, inclusive of both ends. Germline V gene sequence: CDR1 MDHEN, CDR2 SYDVKM.

This clonotype came up many times. The CDR3 loop is CASSGQVQPQHF. For the CDR3, the DNA is TGTGCCAGTTCGGGTCAGGTCCAGCCCCAGCATTTT. The chain is built from TRBV19 and TRBJ1-5, with D unresolved. The CDR3 sequence is 12 residues long. Trimming took off 8 bases at V and 7 bases at J, with 12 bases between the two ends. Per germline, CDR1 LNHDA and CDR2 SQIVND (reference sequence). The variable domain in full, completed from reference TRBV19 and TRBJ1-5, reads DGGITQSPKYLFRKEGQNVTLSCEQNLNHDAMYWYRQDPGQGLRLIYYSQIVNDFQKGDIAEGYSVSREKKESFPLTVTSAQKNPTAFYLCASSGQVQPQHFGDGTRLSIL.

The genes are TRBV7-3 and TRBJ2-2; 10 nucleotides agree with TRBD2. Germline CDR1 SGHTA, CDR2 FQGTGA. Trimming took 5 bases from V and 1 from J; bases not matched to a gene: 4. This CDR3 spans 16 amino acids. The CDR3, as DNA: TGTGCCAGCAGCCCATTAGCGGGGGGGAACACCGGGGAGCTGTTTTTT. This gives the protein CASSPLAGGNTGELFF.

This clonotype was seen only a few times. This chain uses TRBV27 with TRBJ2-1, with 10 positions matching TRBD2. CDR3 length equals 16 residues. Per germline, CDR1 MNHEY and CDR2 SMNVEV (reference sequence). With 9 bases clipped from V and 5 bases from J, the junction kept 13 bases outside the gene matches. The CDR3 nucleotides read TGTGCCAGTTGGGAGCGGGGGGGACAGCACCACAATGAGCAGTTCTTC. Residues: CASWERGGQHHNEQFF.

This clonotype was detected ten times or more. The chain employs TRBV20-1 and TRBJ2-1; 8 positions match TRBD1. The J call may be incorrect, as the DNA end agrees better with TRBJ2-7. The germline V gene encodes CDR1 DFQATT and CDR2 SNEGSKA (reference sequence). There are 15 residues in the CDR3. The CDR3, as DNA: TGCAGTGCTAGAGCAGGGGGGACAGGTTCCTACGAGCAGTACTTC. This sequence encodes CSARAGGTGSYEQYF.

This clonotype was detected ten times or more. V gene TRBV6-1 combines with J gene TRBJ2-1, with 10 bases aligning to TRBD1. The DNA end favors TRBJ2-7, so the J call may be wrong. The germline CDR1 and CDR2 sequences are MNHNS and SASEGT. The CDR3 is 15 amino acids. The CDR3 reads CASSSGTGEYNEQYF. The CDR3 DNA sequence: TGTGCCAGCAGCTCCGGGACAGGGGAATACAATGAGCAGTACTTC.

The rearrangement uses TRBV6-6 and TRBJ2-5; 9 nucleotides agree with TRBD1. The trim removed 5 bases at V and 2 bases at J, leaving 15 bases unmatched. The CDR3 length is 18 residues. CDR1 and CDR2 from the germline V gene are MNHNY and SVGAGI (reference sequence). The CDR3 spells CASSGGKWTGAKQETQYF. CDR3 nucleotide sequence: TGTGCCAGCAGTGGGGGGAAGTGGACAGGGGCGAAGCAAGAGACCCAGTACTTC.